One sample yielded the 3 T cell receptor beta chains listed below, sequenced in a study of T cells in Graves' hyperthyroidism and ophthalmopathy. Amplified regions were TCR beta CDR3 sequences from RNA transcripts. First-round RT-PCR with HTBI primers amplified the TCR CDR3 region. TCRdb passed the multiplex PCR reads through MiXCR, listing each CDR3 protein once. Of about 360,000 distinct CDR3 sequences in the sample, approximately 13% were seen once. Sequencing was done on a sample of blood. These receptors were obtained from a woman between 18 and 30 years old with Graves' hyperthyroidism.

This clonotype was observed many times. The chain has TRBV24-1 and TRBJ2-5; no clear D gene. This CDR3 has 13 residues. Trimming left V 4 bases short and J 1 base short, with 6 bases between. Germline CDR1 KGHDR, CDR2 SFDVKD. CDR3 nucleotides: TGTGCCACCAGTGACTCTGCCCAAGAGACCCAGTACTTC. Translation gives CATSDSAQETQYF.

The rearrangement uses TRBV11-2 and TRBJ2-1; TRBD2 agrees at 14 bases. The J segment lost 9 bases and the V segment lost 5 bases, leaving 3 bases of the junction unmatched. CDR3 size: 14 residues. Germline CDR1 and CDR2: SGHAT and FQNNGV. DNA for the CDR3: TGTGCCAGCAGCGGACTAGCGGGAGGCACTGAGCAGTTCTTC. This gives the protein CASSGLAGGTEQFF.

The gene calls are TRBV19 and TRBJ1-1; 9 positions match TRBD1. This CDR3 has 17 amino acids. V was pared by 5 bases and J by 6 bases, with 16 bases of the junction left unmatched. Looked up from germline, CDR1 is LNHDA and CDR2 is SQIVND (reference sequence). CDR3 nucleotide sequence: TGTGCCAGTAGTTCACAGGGGGCTTTGGTTCGGAGGCCTGAAGCTTTCTTT. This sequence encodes CASSSQGALVRRPEAFF.